The 11 T cell receptor beta chains listed next were all sequenced from one sample in a study of cytomegalovirus exposure and HLA in healthy donors. 13 Jbeta primers and 60 Vbeta primers were used for the PCR. Clones were read by immunoSEQ multiplex PCR, and TCRdb kept only the in-frame ones, dropping some. The repertoire holds 180,000 or so clones, around 80% seen once, with roughly 1.5% in the top ten. The sequenced material came from PBMCs. Receptors were obtained from a man in his late teens or twenties in good health and CMV-seronegative.

This sequence joins TRBV5-1 and TRBJ2-1; TRBD2 matches 11 bases. Germline CDR1 is SGHRS and CDR2 is YFSETQ. CDR3 size: 15 residues. The ends lost 0 bases at V and 10 bases at J; junction bases unmatched: 6. For the CDR3, the DNA is TGCGCCAGCAGCTTGGAGGTAGCGGGAGGGCGGGAGCAGTTCTTC. As protein: CASSLEVAGGREQFF.

The chain uses TRBV6-5 and TRBJ1-1, with 7 bases fitting TRBD1. Losses at the gene ends were 0 bases for V and 3 bases for J; bases not matched to a gene: 4. The CDR3 length is 15 residues. Germline V lookup: CDR1 MNHEY, CDR2 SVGAGI. Here the CDR3 DNA reads TGTGCCAGCAGTTACTCAGGGGGCAGGGACACTGAAGCTTTCTTT. It yields the protein CASSYSGGRDTEAFF.

The V and J genes are TRBV30 and TRBJ1-2; D perhaps matches TRBD1 (6 bases). Germline CDR1 and CDR2: GTSNPN and SVGIG (reference sequence). V lost 0 bases and J lost 10, with 9 bases in between. The CDR3 spans 11 residues. CDR3 sequence: CAWSVYRDYTF. The CDR3 bases are TGTGCCTGGAGTGTATACAGGGACTACACCTTC.

The chain has TRBV2 and TRBJ2-7; D unresolved. The CDR3 runs to 14 residues. CDR1 and CDR2 (germline): SNHLY, FYNNEI. V lost 1 base and J lost 2, with 9 bases in between. The CDR3 DNA follows: TGTGCCAGCAGTGAAGATGTACAGCCCTACGAGCAGTACTTC. Translation gives CASSEDVQPYEQYF.

This clone has just a few counts. This chain uses TRBV5-6 with TRBJ1-6; TRBD1 is a possible D gene (5 bases). The CDR3 is made up of 14 amino acids. The germline V gene encodes CDR1 SGHDT and CDR2 YYEEEE. V was cut by 4 bases and J by 11 bases, with 16 bases left in between. This CDR3 reads CASSRSGGFPPLHF. CDR3 coding DNA: TGTGCCAGCAGCCGATCCGGGGGGTTCCCACCCCTCCACTTT. Based on the CDR3 plus reference TRBV5-6 and TRBJ1-6, the full variable domain is DAGVTQSPTHLIKTRGQQVTLRCSPKSGHDTVSWYQQALGQGPQFIFQYYEEEERQRGNFPDRFSGHQFPNYSSELNVNALLLGDSALYLCASSRSGGFPPLHFGNGTRLTVT.

The chain has TRBV2 and TRBJ1-5; D unclear. CDR1 and CDR2 (germline): SNHLY, FYNNEI. V lost 10 bases and J lost 3, with 13 bases in between. There are 13 residues in the CDR3. This chain's CDR3 is CATRGVVNQPQHF. The CDR3 nucleotides are TGTGCCACCCGCGGGGTTGTCAATCAGCCCCAGCATTTT.

This chain links TRBV27 with TRBJ2-2, with 7 nucleotides matching TRBD2. The V and J ends lost 7 bases and 8 bases, in that order; junction bases with no gene match: 4. This CDR3 is 12 amino acids long. Germline assignment: CDR1 MNHEY and CDR2 SMNVEV (reference sequence). The CDR3 sequence is CASMRESGELFF. The CDR3 nucleotides are TGTGCCAGCATGCGGGAGTCGGGGGAGCTGTTTTTT.

J is TRBJ2-7 and V is TRBV7-3; the match to TRBD1 covers 9 bases. The CDR3 runs to 15 residues. CDR1 SGHTA and CDR2 FQGTGA come from the germline V gene. V gave up 10 bases and J gave up 4 bases; unmatched junction bases: 14. In nucleotides, the CDR3 is TGTGCCATCACCGGGGACAGGGAATATCGATACGAGCAGTACTTC. Residues: CAITGDREYRYEQYF.

The chain combines TRBV6-1 with TRBJ1-1; weak D call: TRBD1 (6 bases). The CDR3 runs 15 residues. Trimming removed 2 bases from V and 1 base from J, with 11 bases in between. CDR1 and CDR2 from the germline V gene are MNHNS and SASEGT. CDR3 sequence: CASSESYRANTEAFF. The DNA for the CDR3 is TGTGCCAGCAGTGAAAGTTACAGGGCGAACACTGAAGCTTTCTTT.

V and J are TRBV7-9 and TRBJ2-2; 8 bases agree with TRBD1. The CDR3 runs 14 residues. Trimming took 6 bases from V and 4 from J; bases not matched to a gene: 4. Germline V CDR1 and CDR2: SEHNR, FQNEAQ (reference sequence). The CDR3 bases are TGTGCCAGCAGGACAGGGGTGCGCACCGGGGAGCTGTTTTTT. Its protein is CASRTGVRTGELFF.

The J gene is TRBJ2-1, the V gene TRBV19; possibly TRBD1 for D (5 bases). The CDR3 extends over 16 amino acids. V was clipped by 6 bases and J by 9 bases, with 24 bases between them. The germline V gene encodes CDR1 LNHDA and CDR2 SQIVND (reference sequence). The CDR3 loop is CASSPRRQGGRSEQFF. DNA for the CDR3: TGTGCCAGTAGCCCGAGGCGGCAGGGTGGTCGGAGTGAGCAGTTCTTC.